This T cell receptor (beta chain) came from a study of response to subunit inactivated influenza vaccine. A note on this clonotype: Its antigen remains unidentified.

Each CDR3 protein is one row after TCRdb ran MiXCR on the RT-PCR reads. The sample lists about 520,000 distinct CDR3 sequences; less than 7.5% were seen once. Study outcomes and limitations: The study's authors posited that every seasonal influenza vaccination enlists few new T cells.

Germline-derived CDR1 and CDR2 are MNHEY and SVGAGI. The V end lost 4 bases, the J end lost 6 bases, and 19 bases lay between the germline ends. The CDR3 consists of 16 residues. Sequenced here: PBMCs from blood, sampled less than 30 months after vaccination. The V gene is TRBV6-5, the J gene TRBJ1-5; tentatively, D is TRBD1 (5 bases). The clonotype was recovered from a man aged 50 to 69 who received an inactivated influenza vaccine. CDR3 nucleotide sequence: TGTGCCAGCAGTTTATCCGGACCTGCTACAGGTCAGCCCCAGCATTTT. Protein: CASSLSGPATGQPQHF.